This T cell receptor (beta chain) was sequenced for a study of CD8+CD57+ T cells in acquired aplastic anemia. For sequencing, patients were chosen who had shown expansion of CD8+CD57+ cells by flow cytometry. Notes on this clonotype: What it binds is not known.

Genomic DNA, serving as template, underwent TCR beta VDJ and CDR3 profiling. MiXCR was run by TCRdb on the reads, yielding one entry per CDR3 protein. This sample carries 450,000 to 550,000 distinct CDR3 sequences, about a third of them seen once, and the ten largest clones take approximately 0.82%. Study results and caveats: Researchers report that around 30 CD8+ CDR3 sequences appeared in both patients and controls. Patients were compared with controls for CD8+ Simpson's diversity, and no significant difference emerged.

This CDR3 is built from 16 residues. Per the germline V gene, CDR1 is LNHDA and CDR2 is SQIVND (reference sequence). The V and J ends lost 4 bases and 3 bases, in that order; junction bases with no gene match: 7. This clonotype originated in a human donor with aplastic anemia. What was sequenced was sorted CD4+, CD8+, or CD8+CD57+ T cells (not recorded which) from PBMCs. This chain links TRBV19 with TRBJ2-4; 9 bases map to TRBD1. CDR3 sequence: CASSTGDRAGKNIQYF. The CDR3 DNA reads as TGTGCCAGTAGTACAGGGGACAGGGCGGGCAAAAACATTCAGTACTTC. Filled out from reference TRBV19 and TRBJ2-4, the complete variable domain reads DGGITQSPKYLFRKEGQNVTLSCEQNLNHDAMYWYRQDPGQGLRLIYYSQIVNDFQKGDIAEGYSVSREKKESFPLTVTSAQKNPTAFYLCASSTGDRAGKNIQYFGAGTRLSVL.